This T cell receptor (beta chain) originates from a study of blood T cell repertoires in COVID-19. Background on the study: Specimens from acute and convalescent COVID-19 originated in the United States, Italy and Spain. In each case, the material was cDNA or gDNA derived from T cells, B-cell-depleted T cells, or PBMCs.

Under the authors' procedure: Quantification of nucleated cells was approximated via reference gene primer amplification. TCRdb's table, derived via immunoSEQ multiplex PCR, lists solely in-frame clones and lacks some. The V and J calls and the clone size are those of that table, but D and trimming were determined from the DNA. The table has around 26,000 clones, roughly 84% seen once. Germline CDR1 and CDR2: SGHDN and FVKESK. V was cut by 6 bases and J by 4 bases, with 13 bases left in between. The CDR3 totals 13 residues. The chain carries TRBV14 and TRBJ2-7, with D tentatively TRBD2 (5 bases). The receptor was derived from a human donor in a cohort sampled during active COVID-19. Sample: peripheral blood. In DNA, the CDR3 is TGTGCCAGCAGTCGGGGTGGGGTTTACGAGCAGTACTTC. This encodes CASSRGGVYEQYF.